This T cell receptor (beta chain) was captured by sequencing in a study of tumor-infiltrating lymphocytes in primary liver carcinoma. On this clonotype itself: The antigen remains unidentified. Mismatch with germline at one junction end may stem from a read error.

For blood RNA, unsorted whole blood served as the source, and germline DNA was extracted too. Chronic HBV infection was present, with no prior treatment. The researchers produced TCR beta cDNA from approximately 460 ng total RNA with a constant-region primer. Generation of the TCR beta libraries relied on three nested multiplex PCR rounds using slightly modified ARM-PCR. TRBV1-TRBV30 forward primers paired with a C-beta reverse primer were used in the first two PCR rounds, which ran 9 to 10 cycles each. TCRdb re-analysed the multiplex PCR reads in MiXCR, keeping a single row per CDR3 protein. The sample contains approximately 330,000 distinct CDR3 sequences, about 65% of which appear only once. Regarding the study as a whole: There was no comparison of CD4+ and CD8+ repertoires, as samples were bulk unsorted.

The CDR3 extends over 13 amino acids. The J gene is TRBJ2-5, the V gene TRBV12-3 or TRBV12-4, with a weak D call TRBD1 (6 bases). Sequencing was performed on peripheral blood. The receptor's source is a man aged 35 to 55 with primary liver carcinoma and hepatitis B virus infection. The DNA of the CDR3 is TGTGCCATCAGTAAGGACAGACAAGAGACCCAGTACTTC. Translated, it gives CAISKDRQETQYF.